The 22 T cell receptor beta chains listed next were all sequenced from one sample in a study of T-cell reconstitution after alpha-beta-depleted transplantation in children. Molecular barcoding with unique molecular identifiers was used for the TCRbeta library. TCRdb re-analysed the PCR reads in MiXCR, keeping a single row per CDR3 protein. This sample has 150,000 to 200,000 distinct CDR3 sequences, with approximately 6.8% found just once. The sample was PBMCs, taken before TCRalphabeta/CD19-depleted stem cell transplant. Receptors originate from a girl younger than two with combined immunodeficiency, due to receive a stem cell transplant.

This clonotype has a count of ten or more. The chain joins TRBV15 to TRBJ2-7; 7 bases are a match to TRBD1. This CDR3 spans 16 amino acids. J lost 2 bases, V lost 3 bases, and 10 bases had no gene match. Germline CDR1 is LNHNV and CDR2 is YYDKDF (reference sequence). CDR3 in DNA: TGTGCCACCAGCAGTAACACAGGGGTCAGACCCTACGAGCAGTACTTC. It encodes CATSSNTGVRPYEQYF.

The chain combines TRBV19 with TRBJ2-1; D is ambiguous. The CDR3 sequence is 11 residues long. The V end lost 6 bases, the J end lost 7 bases, and 7 bases lay between the germline ends. CDR1 is LNHDA and CDR2 is SQIVND in the germline V gene (reference sequence). CDR3 sequence reads: CASRILNEQFF. The CDR3, as DNA: TGTGCCAGTAGAATTTTAAATGAGCAGTTCTTC. Supplemented by reference TRBV19 and TRBJ2-1, the full variable domain reads DGGITQSPKYLFRKEGQNVTLSCEQNLNHDAMYWYRQDPGQGLRLIYYSQIVNDFQKGDIAEGYSVSREKKESFPLTVTSAQKNPTAFYLCASRILNEQFFGPGTRLTVL.

The rearrangement joins TRBV7-8 to TRBJ2-2; maybe TRBD1 (6 bases). Germline V CDR1 and CDR2: SGHVS, FQNEAQ. Trimming cost V 4 bases and J 2 bases, with 8 bases left between them. The CDR3 is 14 amino acids. The CDR3 protein is CASSSGTNTGELFF. For the CDR3, the DNA is TGTGCCAGCAGCTCCGGGACAAACACCGGGGAGCTGTTTTTT.

This clonotype was seen ten or more times. V usage is TRBV7-6 and J usage is TRBJ2-1; 10 nucleotides match TRBD2. V lost 3 bases and J lost 10; bases outside the gene matches: 9. CDR1 and CDR2 (germline): SGHVS, FNYEAQ. CDR3 size: 15 residues. This CDR3 reads CASSFSASGRREQFF. CDR3 nucleotide sequence: TGTGCCAGCAGCTTTTCAGCTAGCGGGAGACGGGAGCAGTTCTTC.

This clonotype appeared many times. The rearrangement joins TRBV12-3 or TRBV12-4 to TRBJ1-5; D gene uncertain. The CDR3 length is 14 residues. V lost 1 base and J 10 bases, leaving 14 bases between the germline ends. The CDR3 coding sequence is TGTGCCAGCAGTTTAGACCGCCAAATCAGCCCCCAGCATTTT. Its translation is CASSLDRQISPQHF.

Many counts were recorded for this clonotype. The CDR3 DNA sequence: TGCGCCAGCTCCCGGGACCCAACAGATACGCAGTATTTT. Translating gives CASSRDPTDTQYF. The V and J genes are TRBV5-1 and TRBJ2-3; TRBD1 or TRBD2 may be the D gene (5 bases each). The CDR3 spans 13 residues. Germline values: CDR1 SGHRS, CDR2 YFSETQ. Trimming pared 7 bases from V and 3 bases from J, leaving 12 bases between.

J is TRBJ2-1 and V is TRBV2, with D unresolved. With 11 bases removed from V and 9 bases from J, the gap between germline ends came to 5 bases. From germline, CDR1 is SNHLY and CDR2 FYNNEI. The CDR3 runs 8 residues. The CDR3 sequence: CAQGEQFF. The CDR3 bases are TGTGCCCAAGGTGAGCAGTTCTTC.

This rearrangement joins TRBV18 to TRBJ2-7, with a possible D match to TRBD2 (6 bases). The CDR3 has 13 amino acids. Trimming pared 2 bases from V and 6 bases from J, leaving 11 bases between. Looked up from germline, CDR1 is KGHSH and CDR2 is LQKENI. CDR3 DNA sequence: TGTGCCAGCTCACCAGGCGGGACCGGCGAGCAGTACTTC. Translating gives CASSPGGTGEQYF. Looking up the rest from reference TRBV18 and TRBJ2-7 gives the full variable domain: NAGVMQNPRHLVRRRGQEARLRCSPMKGHSHVYWYRQLPEEGLKFMVYLQKENIIDESGMPKERFSAEFPKEGPSILRIQQVVRGDSAAYFCASSPGGTGEQYFGPGTRLTVT.

This clonotype has at least ten counts. The CDR3 DNA is TGTGCCAGCAGTTGGACTAGCCTACCCTACGAGCAGTACTTC. Amino acid sequence: CASSWTSLPYEQYF. V usage is TRBV6-2 or TRBV6-3 and J usage is TRBJ2-7, with 8 bases fitting TRBD2. The CDR3 is 14 residues long. Germline CDR1 reads MNHEY; CDR2 reads SVGEGT. Trimming took 4 bases from V and 2 from J; bases not matched to a gene: 4.

In this sample, this clonotype turned up many times. The chain uses TRBV28 and TRBJ2-1; D remains ambiguous. CDR1 MDHEN and CDR2 SYDVKM come from the germline V gene. Trimming removed 5 bases from V and 6 bases from J, with 17 bases in between. The CDR3 has 15 residues. This CDR3 reads CASSLPLGGLNEQFF. The CDR3 region has the DNA TGTGCCAGCAGTCTGCCTTTAGGTGGCCTCAATGAGCAGTTCTTC.

This clonotype was picked up many times. The J gene is TRBJ2-7, the V gene TRBV7-8, with D maybe TRBD2 (6 bases). The CDR3 has 13 amino acids. Germline V CDR1 and CDR2: SGHVS, FQNEAQ. The V end was cut by 4 bases, the J end by 2 bases, with 9 bases between. The CDR3: CASSSGATYEQYF. The CDR3, as DNA: TGTGCCAGCAGCTCGGGAGCAACCTACGAGCAGTACTTC.

This clonotype has more than one count but fewer than ten. The V and J genes are TRBV12-3 or TRBV12-4 and TRBJ2-5; no clear D. The CDR3 is 13 amino acids. Trimming pared 3 bases from V and 5 bases from J, leaving 10 bases between. The CDR3 reads CASSLEHGETQYF. The CDR3 nucleotides are TGTGCCAGCAGTTTGGAGCACGGCGAGACCCAGTACTTC.

At least ten counts were recorded for this clonotype. V gene TRBV29-1 combines with J gene TRBJ2-5; possible D gene TRBD1, 6 bases. V dropped 8 bases and J dropped 4 bases, with 20 bases sitting between them. This CDR3 comprises 14 residues. Germline-derived CDR1 and CDR2 are SQVTM and ANQGSEA. The CDR3 loop is CSPRDLLGAETQYF. In DNA form, the CDR3 reads TGCAGCCCGAGGGACCTCCTGGGGGCAGAGACCCAGTACTTC.

This clonotype was seen many times. V and J are TRBV12-3 or TRBV12-4 and TRBJ1-1, with D uncertain. The CDR3 covers 14 residues. The germline V and J ends were trimmed by 3 bases and 3 bases, with 11 bases remaining between them. The CDR3 DNA reads as TGTGCCAGCAGTTTGTGGGGTGTGTACACTGAAGCTTTCTTT. Protein sequence: CASSLWGVYTEAFF.

Many counts were recorded for this clonotype. J is TRBJ1-2 and V is TRBV27, with D perhaps TRBD1 (5 bases). This CDR3 is 13 amino acids long. Trimming pared 6 bases from V and 3 bases from J, leaving 11 bases between. The germline gives CDR1 MNHEY, CDR2 SMNVEV (reference sequence). CDR3 sequence (DNA): TGTGCCAGCAGAAGTGGGGGGTACTATGGCTACACCTTC. Translation: CASRSGGYYGYTF.

This clonotype was seen at least ten times. The chain uses TRBV28 and TRBJ2-5; 10 nucleotides line up with TRBD1. The ends lost 6 bases at V and 1 base at J; junction bases unmatched: 5. This CDR3 region has 15 residues. Germline CDR1 and CDR2: MDHEN and SYDVKM. CDR3 coding DNA: TGTGCCAGCAGACCCGGACAGGGGGTCCAAGAGACCCAGTACTTC. It yields the protein CASRPGQGVQETQYF.

There are a few counts of this clonotype. This rearrangement joins TRBV4-2 to TRBJ2-7; no reliable D call. Per germline, CDR1 LGHNA and CDR2 YNFKEQ. V lost 3 bases and J 7 bases, leaving 25 bases between the germline ends. The CDR3 has 17 residues. In DNA, the CDR3 is TGTGCCAGCAGCCAGAGTCTGTTCGGCGGACCCCTGGGGGAGCAGTACTTC. Amino acids: CASSQSLFGGPLGEQYF.

This clonotype has ten or more counts. The gene calls are TRBV28 and TRBJ1-2; possible D gene TRBD1, 5 bases. V lost 8 bases and J 3 bases, leaving 16 bases between the germline ends. Germline V CDR1 and CDR2: MDHEN, SYDVKM. CDR3 length: 14 amino acids. The CDR3 sequence is CASGSDTIYYGYTF. CDR3 sequence (DNA): TGTGCCAGCGGGTCGGACACGATATACTATGGCTACACCTTC.

This clonotype was observed a few times. The chain carries TRBV2 and TRBJ2-5; TRBD1 might be the D (5 bases). CDR1 and CDR2 from the germline V gene are SNHLY and FYNNEI. This CDR3 region has 12 residues. Deletions cut 10 bases from V and 5 bases from J, with 14 bases between. CDR3 protein: CATRTPRETQYF. The CDR3, as DNA: TGTGCCACTCGGACACCACGGGAGACCCAGTACTTC.

This clonotype was counted at least ten times. V and J are TRBV29-1 and TRBJ2-2, with 9 bases fitting TRBD1. The CDR3 runs to 14 residues. Germline CDR1 reads SQVTM; CDR2 reads ANQGSEA. The V segment lost 7 bases and the J segment 3 bases; nucleotides outside the gene matches: 6. The CDR3 region is CSAAGTGYTGELFF. The DNA for the CDR3 is TGCAGCGCCGCCGGGACAGGGTACACCGGGGAGCTGTTTTTT.

This clonotype was observed a handful of times. This chain links TRBV6-1 with TRBJ2-7; perhaps TRBD1 as D (5 bases). The length of the CDR3 is 13 residues. Trimming cost V 6 bases and J 2 bases, with 11 bases left between them. Germline V gene data show CDR1 as MNHNS and CDR2 as SASEGT. The CDR3 sequence: CASSVGPAYEQYF. The CDR3, as DNA: TGTGCCAGCAGCGTGGGGCCCGCCTACGAGCAGTACTTC.

This clonotype has at least ten counts. The V and J genes are TRBV5-1 and TRBJ2-2; tentatively, D is TRBD1 (6 bases). With 4 bases removed from V and 0 bases from J, the gap between germline ends came to 13 bases. This CDR3 is built from 16 residues. The germline gives CDR1 SGHRS, CDR2 YFSETQ. CDR3 residues: CASSLTGTANTGELFF. CDR3 DNA: TGCGCCAGCAGCCTTACAGGGACCGCGAACACCGGGGAGCTGTTTTTT.